Described below is a single TCR beta chain sequence and its context. The antigen this receptor binds is unknown. Base qualities are not recorded, but no much larger clone differs from it by a single base. These data originate in a study of OX40 agonist ivuxolimab in advanced cancers. A note on the overall study: Ivuxolimab was an agonistic, fully human IgG2 monoclonal antibody directed against OX40 (CD134), a costimulatory receptor. The point of sequencing TCRbeta in the periphery was to test whether ivuxolimab changed TCR sequence diversity and drove clonal T-cell expansion. In the dose-escalation cohort, 70% to 85% of patients were male, and the mean age was roughly 60 years with a range of roughly 20 to 80. Among the approximately 54 dose-escalation patients, approximately 20 had hepatocellular carcinoma, approximately 15 melanoma, 9 renal cell carcinoma and 9 head and neck cancer. The paper reports the monotherapy dose-escalation portion (N of about 50 patients) of the phase I ivuxolimab trial. Intravenous ivuxolimab was administered to patients every 2 weeks at six dose levels: 0.01, 0.1, 0.3, 1.5, 3 and 10 mg/kg. Partial responses were achieved by three dose-escalation patients, of whom one had hepatocellular carcinoma and two had cutaneous melanoma. Patients were allowed to have had prior anti-PD-1, anti-PD-L1 or anti-CTLA-4 therapy, and around 41% of the dose-escalation patients had previously received checkpoint inhibitors.

Paper-wide results and their limitations: Low levels of normalized T-cell clonal expansion were also seen in some patients who did not respond. At doses of 0.1 to 3.0 mg/kg, clonal expansion of both CD4+ and CD8+ T cells in blood was seen between baseline and week 6. Which antigens the clonally expanded peripheral T cells were specific for was not determined. After ivuxolimab, expanded clones were on average more numerous among CD8+ T cells than among CD4+ T cells. In the 0.1-3.0 mg/kg groups, partial responders had among the lowest normalized peripheral clonal expansion, particularly in CD8+ T cells.

A distance of 16 bases separates the germline ends of V and J, which lose 4 bases and 6 bases respectively. Its CDR3 holds 15 amino acids, cysteine through phenylalanine. Only the CDR3 portion is preserved as DNA: 45 bases, with reading frame beginning at the first base. In the germline V gene, CDR1 corresponds to SNHLY and CDR2 to FYNNEI. Genomic DNA was isolated from the sorted cells so that the TCRbeta CDR3 region could be sequenced. The immunoSEQ Assay was used to sequence the TCRbeta CDR3 regions. Sourced from immuneACCESS, this table was stored by TCRdb with only in-frame sequences that have V and J called. A share of the clones is absent; for the studies checked, an unresolved V gene accounts for under half, and the remainder has no known explanation. This sample holds some 150,000 clones; about nine tenths were observed only once. The ten most abundant clones make up approximately 1% of the sample.

The trial excluded patients who had a history of autoimmune disease or were on systemic immunosuppression. Peripheral blood for TCR sequencing was collected from all dose cohorts at baseline, on cycle 4 day 1, and on cycle 7 day 1. Samples were obtained from an open-label, multicenter, first-in-human phase I dose-escalation trial of ivuxolimab. Adults with locally advanced or metastatic melanoma, renal cell carcinoma, hepatocellular carcinoma or head and neck squamous cell carcinoma were enrolled in the trial. CD4+ and CD8+ T cells were sorted separately from peripheral blood before TCR sequencing.

The receptor's source is an adult with an advanced solid tumor such as melanoma, head and neck, liver or kidney cancer. The source was CD4+ or CD8+ T cells sorted from blood, collected in a trial of the OX40 agonist ivuxolimab. The sequence links TRBV2 to TRBJ2-1; the D region possibly corresponds to TRBD2 (6 bases align). The CDR3 reads CASSVWGSSGNEQFF. In nucleotide form, the sequence is TGTGCCAGCAGTGTATGGGGGAGTAGCGGCAATGAGCAGTTCTTC.